Listed below are T cell receptor beta chains from one sample, sequenced in a study of blood T cell repertoires in COVID-19. Data came from immunoSEQ multiplex PCR; TCRdb stores just in-frame clones and leaves some out. The data hold some 200,000 clones, with less than 90% observed a single time. Material: peripheral blood. These receptors all stem from a woman aged 55-70 years with COVID-19, enrolled during active disease. Both conserved end residues are part of each CDR3. D genes are given only for firm matches. Size tells how often a clone was seen (once, few, many) or the class of an expanded clone, and some rows leave it out.

v_call,j_call,clone_size,d_call,cdr3_nt,cdr3_aa
TRBV3-1/TRBV3-2,TRBJ1-2,-,-,TGTGCCAGCAGCCGGGAGGGTAACTATGGCTACACCTTC,CASSREGNYGYTF
TRBV28,TRBJ2-5,-,TRBD2,TGTGCCAGCAGTTTGGCACTAGCGGGGGGGGAGACCCAGTACTTC,CASSLALAGGETQYF
TRBV28,TRBJ1-2,-,-,TGTGCCAGCAGTTTACTAGGATATGGCTACACCTTC,CASSLLGYGYTF
TRBV3-1/TRBV3-2,TRBJ1-5,few,-,TGTGCCAGCAGCCAAGGCAGGGCCCTAAATCAGCCCCAGCATTTT,CASSQGRALNQPQHF
TRBV5-4,TRBJ2-7,-,TRBD1,TGTGCCAGCAGCGGGGGACAGGGTTACTCCTACGAGCAGTACTTC,CASSGGQGYSYEQYF
TRBV12-3/TRBV12-4,TRBJ2-2,-,TRBD2,TGTGCCAGCAGGGGAGGGGCCGGGGAGCTGTTTTTT,CASRGGAGELFF
TRBV30,TRBJ1-5,-,TRBD1,TGTGCCTGGAGTAACCGGGACAGGATGGACCAGCCCCAGCATTTT,CAWSNRDRMDQPQHF
TRBV19,TRBJ1-2,-,-,TGTGCCAGTAGTTCGACGGACAGAAACTATGGCTACACCTTC,CASSSTDRNYGYTF
TRBV4-2,TRBJ1-1,-,-,TGTGCCAGCAGCCCTCAGAGGACTGAAGCTTTCTTT,CASSPQRTEAFF
TRBV4-1,TRBJ2-6,-,-,TGCGCCAGCAGCCACGTACAGGGTTGGTCTGGGGCCAACGTCCTGACTTTC,CASSHVQGWSGANVLTF
TRBV5-1,TRBJ1-2,-,-,TGCGCCAGCAGCTTGACAGTAACAGATGGCTACACCTTC,CASSLTVTDGYTF
TRBV19,TRBJ1-2,-,TRBD1,TGTGCCAGTAGTATAGGGGACAGGGGGACCTTC,CASSIGDRGTF
TRBV28,TRBJ2-4,-,-,TGTGCCACCTCCTGGGCTGGGGGGGCCAAAAACATTCAGTACTTC,CATSWAGGAKNIQYF
TRBV30,TRBJ1-1,-,-,TGTGCCTGGAGCCGACGGGTGAGGCTTTTGGATTTCTTT,CAWSRRVRLLDFF
TRBV19,TRBJ1-3,once,TRBD1,TGTGCCAGCGCAGGGGGTGGAGGAAACACCATATATTTT,CASAGGGGNTIYF
TRBV7-3,TRBJ2-3,-,TRBD2,TGTGCCAGCAGCTCTAGCGGGAGGGCAGATACGCAGTATTTT,CASSSSGRADTQYF
TRBV19,TRBJ2-7,-,-,TGTGCCAGTGCCGAGGCCCAAGGGGCCGCTTCCGAGCAGTACTTC,CASAEAQGAASEQYF
TRBV5-1,TRBJ1-6,-,-,TGCGCCAGCAGCCGGGAGAGGTCGGGTTCACCCCTCCACTTT,CASSRERSGSPLHF
TRBV6-2/TRBV6-3,TRBJ2-2,-,-,TGTGCCAGCAGCCCTTTATACCTACTTACGACCGGGGCCGGGGAGCTGTTTTTT,CASSPLYLLTTGAGELFF
TRBV10-3,TRBJ2-7,-,-,TGTGCCATCAGTGAGCTCCCTAACAGGGAGGAGCAGTACTTC,CAISELPNREEQYF
TRBV6-5,TRBJ1-2,many,TRBD1,TGTGCCAGCAGTCCAGCCGGGACAGGGGGGTATGGCTACACCTTC,CASSPAGTGGYGYTF
TRBV6-2/TRBV6-3,TRBJ2-5,-,-,TGTGCCAGCACCCCTTGGCAGTTTCCTCAAGAGACCCAGTACTTC,CASTPWQFPQETQYF
TRBV19,TRBJ1-3,-,-,TGTGCCAGTAGTTACGGGGGGCAATCTGGAAACACCATATATTTT,CASSYGGQSGNTIYF
TRBV15,TRBJ2-2,-,TRBD2,TGTGCCACCAGCAGGGGAGGACTAGCGGGAGATAGCGGGGAGCTGTTTTTT,CATSRGGLAGDSGELFF
TRBV5-1,TRBJ2-7,-,TRBD2,TGCGCCAGCAGCTTATCCGGGAGGGCCGCAACCTACGAGCAGTACTTC,CASSLSGRAATYEQYF
TRBV5-6,TRBJ2-1,-,TRBD2,TGTGCCAGCAGCTTCGGGACTAGACACAATGAGCAGTTCTTC,CASSFGTRHNEQFF
TRBV7-9,TRBJ2-7,-,-,TGTGCCAGCAGCCCCCCCCCAATCTACGAGCAGTACTTC,CASSPPPIYEQYF
TRBV6-1,TRBJ2-3,-,TRBD2,TGTGCCAGCAGTGGGGGGACTACCAGAATTACAGATACGCAGTATTTT,CASSGGTTRITDTQYF
TRBV6-5,TRBJ2-1,-,TRBD2,TGTGCCAGCAGTCCTACTAGCGGGGGTTACAATGAGCAGTTCTTC,CASSPTSGGYNEQFF
TRBV6-5,TRBJ1-1,-,TRBD1,TGTGCCAGCAGTTTCGACAGGGGCCCCACTGAAGCTTTCTTT,CASSFDRGPTEAFF
TRBV11-2,TRBJ2-7,-,TRBD1,TGTGCCAGCAGCTTCTCACCGGGACAGGGGTCCTACGAGCAGTACTTC,CASSFSPGQGSYEQYF
TRBV2,TRBJ1-1,-,TRBD1,TGTGCCAGCAGTTTTATGACAGGGATGGGCACTGAAGCTTTCTTT,CASSFMTGMGTEAFF
TRBV28,TRBJ1-5,few,TRBD1,TGTGCCAGCAGTTCCCCGGACAGGGGTGGCCGTCAGCCCCAGCATTTT,CASSSPDRGGRQPQHF
TRBV7-2,TRBJ2-3,-,TRBD2,TGTGCCAGCAGCCGCACTAGCGGGCGCACAGATACGCAGTATTTT,CASSRTSGRTDTQYF
TRBV7-8,TRBJ2-7,once,TRBD1,TGTGCCAGCAGCTTCGATACCGGGACAGGGGACTACGAGCAGTACTTC,CASSFDTGTGDYEQYF
TRBV7-2,TRBJ2-1,-,TRBD2,TGTGCCAGCAGCCCTCGGGGACTAGCGGGAGTCGGGTTGGGGAATGAGCAGTTCTTC,CASSPRGLAGVGLGNEQFF
TRBV4-3,TRBJ2-1,-,-,TGCGCCAGCAGCCGAAAAAGAAGGAGCGAGCAGTTCTTC,CASSRKRRSEQFF
TRBV7-2,TRBJ2-4,-,TRBD1,TGTGCCAGCAGCAAACAGGGGGCGGTAAACATTCAGTACTTC,CASSKQGAVNIQYF
TRBV7-8,TRBJ2-5,-,TRBD1,TGTGCCAGCAGCTTAGAGACGACAGGGGCGGGGGAGACCCAGTACTTC,CASSLETTGAGETQYF
TRBV19,TRBJ2-7,-,-,TGTGCCAGTAGTGACACATTACTGGTTCCCGAGCAGTACTTC,CASSDTLLVPEQYF
TRBV3-1/TRBV3-2,TRBJ2-1,-,TRBD2,TGTGCCAGCAGCCAAGGACTAGCGGGCTACAATGAGCAGTTCTTC,CASSQGLAGYNEQFF
TRBV6-5,TRBJ1-2,-,TRBD1,TGTGCCAGCAGTAGACAGGGGGCTAACTATGGCTACACCTTC,CASSRQGANYGYTF
TRBV19,TRBJ1-5,-,TRBD1,TGTGCCAGTTCATACAGGGGGGATATCAATCAGCCCCAGCATTTT,CASSYRGDINQPQHF
TRBV2,TRBJ1-5,-,-,TGTGCCAGCAGTGGCAGGGCCAGACAGCCCCAGCATTTT,CASSGRARQPQHF
TRBV7-9,TRBJ2-1,-,-,TGTGCCAGCAGCTTAGACGGGAAGGTGGGTGAGCAGTTCTTC,CASSLDGKVGEQFF
TRBV7-9,TRBJ2-5,few,TRBD1,TGTGCCAGCAGCTTAGGATCGGGACAGGAGGAGACCCAGTACTTC,CASSLGSGQEETQYF
TRBV15,TRBJ2-1,-,TRBD2,TGTGCCACCAGCAGACGCCTCGCGGGAGGGCCCTACAATGAGCAGTTCTTC,CATSRRLAGGPYNEQFF
TRBV13,TRBJ1-1,-,-,TGTGCCAGCAGCCTTTCCGGGATCGAAGCTTTCTTT,CASSLSGIEAFF
TRBV10-3,TRBJ2-1,-,TRBD2,TGTGCCATCCGCGGACTAGCGGGAGGCCAAGACTACAATGAGCAGTTCTTC,CAIRGLAGGQDYNEQFF